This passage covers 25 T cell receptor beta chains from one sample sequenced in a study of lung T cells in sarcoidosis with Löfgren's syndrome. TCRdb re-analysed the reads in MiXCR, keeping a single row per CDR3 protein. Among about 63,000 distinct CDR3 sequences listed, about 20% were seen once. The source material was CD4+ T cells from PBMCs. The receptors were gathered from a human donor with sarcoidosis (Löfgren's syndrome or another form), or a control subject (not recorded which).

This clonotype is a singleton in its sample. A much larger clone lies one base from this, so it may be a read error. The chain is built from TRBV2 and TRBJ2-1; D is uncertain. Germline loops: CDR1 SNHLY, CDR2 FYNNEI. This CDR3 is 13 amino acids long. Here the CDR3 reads CASSDGYADEQSF. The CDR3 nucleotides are TGTGCCAGCAGTGATGGCTATGCAGATGAGCAGTCCTTC. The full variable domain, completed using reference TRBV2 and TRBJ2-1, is EPEVTQTPSHQVTQMGQEVILRCVPISNHLYFYWYRQILGQKVEFLVSFYNNEISEKSEIFDDQFSVERPDGSNFTLKIRSTKLEDSAMYFCASSDGYADEQSFGPGTRLTVL.

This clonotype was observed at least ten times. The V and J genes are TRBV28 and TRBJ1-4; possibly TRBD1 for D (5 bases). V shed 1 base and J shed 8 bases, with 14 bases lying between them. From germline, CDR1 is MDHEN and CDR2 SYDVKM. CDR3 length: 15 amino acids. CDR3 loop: CASSLLPGLREKLFF. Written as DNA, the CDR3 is TGTGCCAGCAGTTTATTACCAGGGCTAAGGGAAAAACTGTTTTTT.

DNA of the CDR3: TGCGCCAGCAGCTCCCGGGACCCCGGGGAAAAACTGTTTTTT. It translates to CASSSRDPGEKLFF. J is TRBJ1-4 and V is TRBV4-1; a weak D match, TRBD1 (5 bases). CDR1 and CDR2 (germline): MGHRA, YSYEKL. CDR3 length: 14 residues. V shed 5 bases and J shed 8 bases, with 15 bases lying between them.

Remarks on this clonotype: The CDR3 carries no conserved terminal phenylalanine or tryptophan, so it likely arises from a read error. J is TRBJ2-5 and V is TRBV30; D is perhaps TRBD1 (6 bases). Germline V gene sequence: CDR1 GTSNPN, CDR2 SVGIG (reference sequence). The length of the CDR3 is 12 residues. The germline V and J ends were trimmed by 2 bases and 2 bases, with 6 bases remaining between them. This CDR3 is CAWSQGQETQYL. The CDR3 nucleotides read TGTGCCTGGAGTCAGGGGCAAGAGACCCAGTACCTC.

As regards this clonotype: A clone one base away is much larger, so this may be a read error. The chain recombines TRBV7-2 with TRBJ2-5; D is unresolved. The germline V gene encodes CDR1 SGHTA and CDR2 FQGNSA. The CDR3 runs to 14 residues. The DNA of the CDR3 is TGTGCCAGCAGCTTAGGTTCCCCGCCAGAGACCAAGTACTTC. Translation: CASSLGSPPETKYF.

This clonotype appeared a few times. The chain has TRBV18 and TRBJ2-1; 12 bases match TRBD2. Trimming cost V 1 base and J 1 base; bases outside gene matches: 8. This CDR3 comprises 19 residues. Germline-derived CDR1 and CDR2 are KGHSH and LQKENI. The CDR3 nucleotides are TGTGCCAGCTCACCACGACTAGCGGGGGCATTACCTTCCTACAATGAGCAGTTCTTC. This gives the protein CASSPRLAGALPSYNEQFF.

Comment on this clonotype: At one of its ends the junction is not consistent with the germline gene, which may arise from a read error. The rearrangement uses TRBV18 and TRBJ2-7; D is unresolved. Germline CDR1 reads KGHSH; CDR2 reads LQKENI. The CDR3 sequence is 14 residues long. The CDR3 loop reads CASSHGRYPYEQYF. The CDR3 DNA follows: TGTGCCAGCTCCCACGGGCGTTATCCCTACGAACAGTACTTC.

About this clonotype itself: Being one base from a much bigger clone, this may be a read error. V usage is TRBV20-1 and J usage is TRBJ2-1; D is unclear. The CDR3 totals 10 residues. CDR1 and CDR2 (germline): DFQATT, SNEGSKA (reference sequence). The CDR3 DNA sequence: TGCAGTCCTGTCTACAATCAGCAGTTCTTC. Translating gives CSPVYNQQFF.

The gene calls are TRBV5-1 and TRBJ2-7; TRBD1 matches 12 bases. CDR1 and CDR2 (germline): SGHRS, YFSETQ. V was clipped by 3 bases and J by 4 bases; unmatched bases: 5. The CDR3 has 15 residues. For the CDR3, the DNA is TGCGCCAGCAGCTACGGGACAGGGGGCGCGTACGAGCAGTACTTC. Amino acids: CASSYGTGGAYEQYF.

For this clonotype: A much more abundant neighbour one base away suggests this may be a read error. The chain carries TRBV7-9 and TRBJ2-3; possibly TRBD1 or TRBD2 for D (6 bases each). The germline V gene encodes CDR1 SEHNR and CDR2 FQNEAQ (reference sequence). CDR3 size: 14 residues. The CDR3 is CAGSLSGATDTQYF. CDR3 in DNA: TGTGCCGGCAGCTTATCGGGGGCCACAGATACGCAGTATTTT.

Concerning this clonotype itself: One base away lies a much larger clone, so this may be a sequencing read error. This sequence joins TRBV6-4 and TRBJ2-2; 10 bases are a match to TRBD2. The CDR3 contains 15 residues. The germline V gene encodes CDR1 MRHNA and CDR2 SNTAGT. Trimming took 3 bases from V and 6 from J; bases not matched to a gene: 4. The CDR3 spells CASSEDGLAAGELFF. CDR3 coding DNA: TGTGCCAGCAGTGAGGATGGACTAGCGGCCGGGGAGCTGTTTTTT.

Here the CDR3 DNA reads TGCGCCAGCAGCTTTACAGGGGCTCCTGGAAACACCATATATTTT. This codes for CASSFTGAPGNTIYF. This chain uses TRBV5-1 with TRBJ1-3; 7 nucleotides match TRBD1. V lost 2 bases, J lost 2 bases, and 4 bases stayed unmatched. The CDR3 loop spans 15 amino acids. Germline V lookup: CDR1 SGHRS, CDR2 YFSETQ.

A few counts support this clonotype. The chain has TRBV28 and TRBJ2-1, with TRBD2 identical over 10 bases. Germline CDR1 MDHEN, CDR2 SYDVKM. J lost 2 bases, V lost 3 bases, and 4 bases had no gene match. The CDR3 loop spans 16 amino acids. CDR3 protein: CASSLELAGTYNEQFF. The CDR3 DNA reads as TGTGCCAGCAGTTTGGAACTAGCGGGGACCTACAATGAGCAGTTCTTC.

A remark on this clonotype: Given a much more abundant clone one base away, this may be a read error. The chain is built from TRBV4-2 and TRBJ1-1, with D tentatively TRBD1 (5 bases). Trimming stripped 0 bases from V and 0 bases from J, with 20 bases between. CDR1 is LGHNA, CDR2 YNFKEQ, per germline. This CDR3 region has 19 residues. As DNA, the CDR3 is TGTGCCAGCAGCCAAGATCTTCGATGGGGCGGAAACCTGAACACTGAAGCTTTCTTT. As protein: CASSQDLRWGGNLNTEAFF.

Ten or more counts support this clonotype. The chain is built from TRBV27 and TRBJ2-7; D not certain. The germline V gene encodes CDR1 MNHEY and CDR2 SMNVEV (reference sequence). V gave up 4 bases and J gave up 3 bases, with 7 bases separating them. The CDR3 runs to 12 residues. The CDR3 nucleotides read TGTGCCAGCAGTTACGGCAGCTACGAGCAGTACGTC. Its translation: CASSYGSYEQYV.

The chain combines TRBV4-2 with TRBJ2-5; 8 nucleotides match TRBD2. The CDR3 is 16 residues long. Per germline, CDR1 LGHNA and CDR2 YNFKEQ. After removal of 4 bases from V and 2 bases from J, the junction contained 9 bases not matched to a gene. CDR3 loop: CASSRVSSGTQETQYF. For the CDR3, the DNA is TGTGCCAGCAGCCGAGTGAGTAGCGGGACGCAAGAGACCCAGTACTTC.

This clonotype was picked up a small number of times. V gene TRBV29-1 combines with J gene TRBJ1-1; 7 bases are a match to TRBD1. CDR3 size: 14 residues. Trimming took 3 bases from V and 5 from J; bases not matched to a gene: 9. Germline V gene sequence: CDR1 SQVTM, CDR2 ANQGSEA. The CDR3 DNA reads TGCAGCGTTGACATGCCACAGGGGAGTACTGAAGCTTTCTTT. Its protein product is CSVDMPQGSTEAFF.

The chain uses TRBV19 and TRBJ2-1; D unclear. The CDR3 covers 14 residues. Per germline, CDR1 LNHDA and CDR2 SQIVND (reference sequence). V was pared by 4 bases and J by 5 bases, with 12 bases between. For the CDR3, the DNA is TGTGCCAGTAGTAAAATCGGATCCCACAATGAGCAGTTCTTC. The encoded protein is CASSKIGSHNEQFF.

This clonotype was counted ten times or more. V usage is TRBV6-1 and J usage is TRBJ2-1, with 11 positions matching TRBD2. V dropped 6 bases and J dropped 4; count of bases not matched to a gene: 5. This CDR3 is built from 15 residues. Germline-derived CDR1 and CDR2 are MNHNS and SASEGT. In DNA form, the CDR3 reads TGTGCCAGCAGATATACTAGCGGGAGTTACAATGAGCAGTTCTTC. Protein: CASRYTSGSYNEQFF.

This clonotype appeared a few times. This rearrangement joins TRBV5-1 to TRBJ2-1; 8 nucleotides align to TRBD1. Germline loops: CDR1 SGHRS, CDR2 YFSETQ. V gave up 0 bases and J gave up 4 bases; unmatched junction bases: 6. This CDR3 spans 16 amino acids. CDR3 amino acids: CASSLGGTGVYNEQFF. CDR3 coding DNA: TGCGCCAGCAGCTTGGGTGGGACAGGAGTGTACAATGAGCAGTTCTTC.

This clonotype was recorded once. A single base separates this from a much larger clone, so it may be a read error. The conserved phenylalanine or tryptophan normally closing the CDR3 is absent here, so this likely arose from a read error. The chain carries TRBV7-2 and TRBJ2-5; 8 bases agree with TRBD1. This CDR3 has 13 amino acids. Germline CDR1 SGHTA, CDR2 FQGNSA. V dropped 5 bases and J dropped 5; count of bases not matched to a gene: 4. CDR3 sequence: CASSPRGPETQYS. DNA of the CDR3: TGTGCCAGCAGCCCCAGGGGGCCGGAGACCCAGTACTCC.

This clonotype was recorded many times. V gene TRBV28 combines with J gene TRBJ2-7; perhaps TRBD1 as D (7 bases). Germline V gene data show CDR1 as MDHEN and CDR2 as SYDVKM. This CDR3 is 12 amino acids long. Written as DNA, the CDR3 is TGTGCCAGCAGCGGAGGGGGCCGGGCTCCTAGCGTC. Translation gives CASSGGGRAPSV.

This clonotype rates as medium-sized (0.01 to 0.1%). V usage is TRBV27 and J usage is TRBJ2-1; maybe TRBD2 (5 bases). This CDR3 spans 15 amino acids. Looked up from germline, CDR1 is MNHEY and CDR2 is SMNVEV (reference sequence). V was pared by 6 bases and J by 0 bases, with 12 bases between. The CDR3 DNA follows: TGTGCCAGCAGCCCCAGCGGTAGCTCCTACAATGAGCAGTTCTTC. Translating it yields CASSPSGSSYNEQFF.

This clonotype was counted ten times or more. This CDR3 is CSAKTDRSYEQYV. The CDR3 DNA is TGCAGTGCTAAGACAGATAGGTCCTACGAGCAGTACGTC. The chain uses TRBV20-1 and TRBJ2-7; D may be TRBD1 (5 bases). V lost 4 bases to trimming and J lost 1 base, with 11 bases between them. CDR3 size: 13 residues. Germline V gene sequence: CDR1 DFQATT, CDR2 SNEGSKA (reference sequence).

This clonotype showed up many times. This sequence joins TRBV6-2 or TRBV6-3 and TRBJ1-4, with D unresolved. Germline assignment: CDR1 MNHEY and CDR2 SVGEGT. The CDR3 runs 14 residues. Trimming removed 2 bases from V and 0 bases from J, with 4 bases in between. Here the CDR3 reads CASSYRATNEKLFF. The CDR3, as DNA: TGTGCCAGCAGTTACAGGGCAACTAATGAAAAACTGTTTTTT.